Each of the 14 T cell receptor beta chains below was sequenced from the same sample in a study of beta chain features in type 1 diabetes. Study findings and constraints: Among patients with Type 1 diabetes, TCRB CDR3s were moderately but significantly shorter in every one of the four CD4+ subsets.

Expressed TCRB transcripts were sequenced, since all the RNA that had been isolated was reverse transcribed. Method: immunoSEQ multiplex PCR; TCRdb's copy keeps in-frame clones and lacks some. The top ten hold nearly 0.04% of the sample, which has 600,000 or so clones, around 15% seen once. No cognate antigen is known for these TCRs. Material for sequencing was naive CD4+ T cells from blood. These receptors all come from a young man with type 1 diabetes.

This clone has only a few counts. The V gene is TRBV29-1, the J gene TRBJ2-7; D perhaps matches TRBD2 (6 bases). The germline V and J ends were trimmed by 7 bases and 5 bases, with 21 bases remaining between them. The CDR3 has 14 amino acids. Looked up from germline, CDR1 is SQVTM and CDR2 is ANQGSEA. The CDR3 region is CSASEGTVRNEQYF. As DNA, the CDR3 is TGCAGCGCCTCGGAAGGGACTGTTAGGAACGAGCAGTACTTC.

This clone was counted only a few times. The V gene is TRBV10-3, the J gene TRBJ2-5; 7 nucleotides line up with TRBD2. Trimming took 5 bases from V and 2 from J; bases not matched to a gene: 8. CDR1 and CDR2 from the germline V gene are ENHRY and SYGVKD. The CDR3 contains 15 residues. The CDR3 sequence: CAISLRLAVQETQYF. The CDR3, as DNA: TGTGCCATCAGTCTAAGACTAGCAGTTCAAGAGACCCAGTACTTC.

The chain links TRBV7-2 to TRBJ1-3, with D unclear. Trimming removed 5 bases at V and 1 base at J, with 9 bases between. This CDR3 comprises 14 residues. Per germline, CDR1 SGHTA and CDR2 FQGNSA. CDR3 in amino acids: CASSVPSSGNTIYF. DNA for the CDR3: TGTGCCAGCAGCGTTCCTAGTTCTGGAAACACCATATATTTT.

The chain joins TRBV27 to TRBJ1-2; TRBD1 agrees at 9 bases. Germline trimming cut 3 bases from V and 4 bases from J; bases unmatched to any gene: 6. The CDR3 runs 15 residues. Germline CDR1 reads MNHEY; CDR2 reads SMNVEV (reference sequence). The DNA of the CDR3 is TGTGCCAGCAGTTTTTATGGGACAGGGCCCTATGGCTACACCTTC. Its translation is CASSFYGTGPYGYTF.

This clone was observed a few times. The chain employs TRBV2 and TRBJ2-1; D gene ambiguous. Germline assignment: CDR1 SNHLY and CDR2 FYNNEI. This CDR3 region has 12 residues. Between the trimmed V and J ends, which lost 0 bases and 12 bases, there was a span of 9 bases. Written as DNA, the CDR3 is TGTGCCAGCAGTGAAGCAAGAAATCGGCAGTTCTTC. Encoded protein: CASSEARNRQFF. Drawing the rest from reference TRBV2 and TRBJ2-1, the complete variable domain is EPEVTQTPSHQVTQMGQEVILRCVPISNHLYFYWYRQILGQKVEFLVSFYNNEISEKSEIFDDQFSVERPDGSNFTLKIRSTKLEDSAMYFCASSEARNRQFFGPGTRLTVL.

This clone occurred a few times. The chain uses TRBV30 and TRBJ1-1; D is ambiguous. From germline, CDR1 is GTSNPN and CDR2 SVGIG (reference sequence). The CDR3 is made up of 14 amino acids. Trimming pared 5 bases from V and 4 bases from J, leaving 17 bases between. CDR3 residues: CAWRGMRSGTEAFF. The CDR3 DNA is TGTGCCTGGCGTGGGATGAGATCTGGCACTGAAGCTTTCTTT.

Of note for this clone: The same CDR3 also results from other DNA sequences found in this sample. This sequence joins TRBV7-2 and TRBJ1-2; D possibly corresponds to TRBD1 (5 bases). Germline V gene data show CDR1 as SGHTA and CDR2 as FQGNSA. Trimming shortened V by 5 bases and J by 7 bases, and 11 bases separated the two germline ends. The CDR3 has 12 residues. DNA of the CDR3: TGTGCCAGCAGCCCCGGGACGTCTGGCTACACCTTC. Protein product: CASSPGTSGYTF.

The table lists this clone with a few counts. This chain connects TRBV7-9 to TRBJ2-7, with D tentatively TRBD2 (5 bases). This CDR3 is built from 14 residues. Germline-derived CDR1 and CDR2 are SEHNR and FQNEAQ (reference sequence). V gave up 6 bases and J gave up 0 bases, with 12 bases separating them. The CDR3 here is CASRKSGDSYEQYF. Here the CDR3 DNA reads TGTGCCAGCAGAAAAAGCGGCGACTCCTACGAGCAGTACTTC.

A few counts support this clone. The rearrangement uses TRBV11-2 and TRBJ1-3; D possibly corresponds to TRBD1 (5 bases). Germline V gene lookup returns CDR1 SGHAT and CDR2 FQNNGV. V was shortened by 5 bases and J by 0 bases, with 11 bases between the two germline ends. The CDR3 spans 15 residues. CDR3 sequence reads: CASSPQVISGNTIYF. CDR3 in DNA: TGTGCCAGCAGCCCACAGGTCATCTCTGGAAACACCATATATTTT.

This clone was observed a few times. The chain links TRBV10-3 to TRBJ1-1; D gene unclear. Germline assignment: CDR1 ENHRY and CDR2 SYGVKD. CDR3 length: 16 residues. Trimming took off 2 bases at V and 4 bases at J, with 17 bases between the two ends. The CDR3 spells CAISERVAAVGTEAFF. CDR3 nucleotide sequence: TGTGCCATCAGTGAGAGGGTGGCTGCCGTCGGCACTGAAGCTTTCTTT.

This clone was detected a few times. The chain uses TRBV15 and TRBJ2-3; 10 bases fit TRBD2. The CDR3 spans 15 residues. V was pared by 8 bases and J by 1 base, with 6 bases of the junction left unmatched. CDR1 and CDR2 from the germline V gene are LNHNV and YYDKDF (reference sequence). CDR3 bases: TGTGCCACCTCTACCGGGACTAGCGGCACAGATACGCAGTATTTT. Amino acids: CATSTGTSGTDTQYF.

This clone was counted only a few times. The chain uses TRBV29-1 and TRBJ1-1; TRBD1 is a possible D gene (6 bases). V lost 3 bases and J lost 1, with 12 bases in between. The CDR3 has 14 amino acids. CDR1 and CDR2 from the germline V gene are SQVTM and ANQGSEA. CDR3 sequence reads: CSVDGGRGNTEAFF. The CDR3 DNA reads as TGCAGCGTTGACGGGGGGCGAGGGAACACTGAAGCTTTCTTT. The complete variable domain, with remaining parts taken from reference TRBV29-1 and TRBJ1-1, reads SAVISQKPSRDICQRGTSLTIQCQVDSQVTMMFWYRQQPGQSLTLIATANQGSEATYESGFVIDKFPISRPNLTFSTLTVSNMSPEDSSIYLCSVDGGRGNTEAFFGQGTRLTVV.

This chain uses TRBV30 with TRBJ2-4; TRBD1 matches 9 bases. The V gene's germline CDR1 is GTSNPN and CDR2 SVGIG (reference sequence). J lost 1 base, V lost 4 bases, and 5 bases had no gene match. The CDR3 is made up of 15 amino acids. The DNA of the CDR3 is TGTGCCTGGAACAGGGGGCGCCTCGCCAAAAACATTCAGTACTTC. This gives the protein CAWNRGRLAKNIQYF. Variable domain in full (rest from reference TRBV30 and TRBJ2-4): SQTIHQWPATLVQPVGSPLSLECTVEGTSNPNLYWYRQAAGRGLQLLFYSVGIGQISSEVPQNLSASRPQDRQFILSSKKLLLSDSGFYLCAWNRGRLAKNIQYFGAGTRLSVL.

About this clone itself: This same CDR3 is encoded by further DNA sequences in the sample. This chain uses TRBV7-9 with TRBJ1-3; no clear D gene. The germline V gene encodes CDR1 SEHNR and CDR2 FQNEAQ (reference sequence). The CDR3 sequence is 12 residues long. The V gene lost 3 bases and the J gene lost 4 bases, with 4 bases spanning the gap. The CDR3 protein is CASSLGGNTIYF. CDR3 sequence (DNA): TGTGCCAGCAGCTTGGGCGGAAACACCATATATTTT.